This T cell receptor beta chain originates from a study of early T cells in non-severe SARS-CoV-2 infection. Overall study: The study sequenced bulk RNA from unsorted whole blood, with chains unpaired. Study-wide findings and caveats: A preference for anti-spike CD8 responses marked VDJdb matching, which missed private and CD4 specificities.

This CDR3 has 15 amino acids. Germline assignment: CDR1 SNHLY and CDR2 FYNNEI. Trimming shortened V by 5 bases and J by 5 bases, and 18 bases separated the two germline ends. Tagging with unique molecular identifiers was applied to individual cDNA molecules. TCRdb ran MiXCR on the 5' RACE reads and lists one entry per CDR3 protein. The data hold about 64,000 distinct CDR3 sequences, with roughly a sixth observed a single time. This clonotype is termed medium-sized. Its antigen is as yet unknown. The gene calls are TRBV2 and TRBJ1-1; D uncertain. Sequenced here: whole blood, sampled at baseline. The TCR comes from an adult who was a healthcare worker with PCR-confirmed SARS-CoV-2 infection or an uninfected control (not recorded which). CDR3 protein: CASSLVRTSGTEAFF. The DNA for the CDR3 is TGTGCCAGCAGTTTGGTTCGGACCTCTGGGACTGAAGCTTTCTTT. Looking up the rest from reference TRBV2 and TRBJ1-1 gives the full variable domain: EPEVTQTPSHQVTQMGQEVILRCVPISNHLYFYWYRQILGQKVEFLVSFYNNEISEKSEIFDDQFSVERPDGSNFTLKIRSTKLEDSAMYFCASSLVRTSGTEAFFGQGTRLTVV.